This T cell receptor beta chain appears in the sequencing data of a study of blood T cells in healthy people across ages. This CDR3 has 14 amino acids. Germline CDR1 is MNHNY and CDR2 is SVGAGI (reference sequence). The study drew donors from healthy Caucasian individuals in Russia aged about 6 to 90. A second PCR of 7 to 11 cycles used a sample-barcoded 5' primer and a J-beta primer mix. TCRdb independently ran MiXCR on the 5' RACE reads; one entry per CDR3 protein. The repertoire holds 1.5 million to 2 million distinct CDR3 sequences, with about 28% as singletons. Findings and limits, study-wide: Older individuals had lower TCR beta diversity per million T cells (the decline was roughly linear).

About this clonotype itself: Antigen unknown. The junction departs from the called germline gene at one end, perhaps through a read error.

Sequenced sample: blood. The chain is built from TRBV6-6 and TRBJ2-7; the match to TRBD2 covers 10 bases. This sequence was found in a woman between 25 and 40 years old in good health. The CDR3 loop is CTSTSGTTSYEQYF. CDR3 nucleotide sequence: TGTACCAGCACTAGCGGGACAACCTCCTACGAGCAGTACTTC.